Presented here are 24 T cell receptor beta chains from one specimen sequenced in a study of read filtering for tumor transcriptome and immune sequencing. The library was built from approximately 400 ng RNA with molecular barcoded adaptors for alpha/delta and beta/gamma chains. TCRdb reprocessed the reads with MiXCR, giving one entry per CDR3 protein. The sample has around 23,000 distinct CDR3 sequences, approximately 22% seen once. The specimen was a population of CD138-negative cells sorted from bone marrow. The source is a donor at least 40 years old with multiple myeloma.

Only a few counts were recorded for this clonotype. V is TRBV27 and J is TRBJ1-2; no clear D. Looked up from germline, CDR1 is MNHEY and CDR2 is SMNVEV (reference sequence). The length of the CDR3 is 14 residues. Trimming took off 4 bases at V and 0 bases at J, with 9 bases between the two ends. CDR3 residues: CASSYRRSNYGYTF. The CDR3 coding sequence is TGTGCCAGCAGTTATAGGAGGTCTAACTATGGCTACACCTTC.

This clonotype has more than one count but fewer than ten. The chain combines TRBV6-1 with TRBJ2-1, with unresolved D. The CDR3 length is 16 residues. Germline V gives CDR1 MNHNS, CDR2 SASEGT. Trimming took off 6 bases at V and 4 bases at J, with 19 bases between the two ends. CDR3 DNA sequence: TGTGCCAGCAGACCAAGACTCTCTGGGGTTTACAATGAGCAGTTCTTC. It yields the protein CASRPRLSGVYNEQFF.

This clonotype was observed a few times. The chain recombines TRBV28 with TRBJ2-1, with D uncertain. Trimming shortened V by 1 base and J by 7 bases, and 2 bases separated the two germline ends. The germline CDR1 and CDR2 sequences are MDHEN and SYDVKM. The CDR3 contains 11 residues. This CDR3 reads CASSLLNEQFF. The CDR3 DNA is TGTGCCAGCAGTTTATTAAATGAGCAGTTCTTC. The whole variable domain, remainder taken from reference TRBV28 and TRBJ2-1, is DVKVTQSSRYLVKRTGEKVFLECVQDMDHENMFWYRQDPGLGLRLIYFSYDVKMKEKGDIPEGYSVSREKKERFSLILESASTNQTSMYLCASSLLNEQFFGPGTRLTVL.

Comment on this clonotype: A much larger clone is a single base away; this may be a read error. The gene calls are TRBV12-3 or TRBV12-4 and TRBJ2-1; tentatively, D is TRBD1 or TRBD2 (6 bases each). Trimming shortened V by 7 bases and J by 9 bases, and 16 bases separated the two germline ends. CDR3 length equals 13 residues. The CDR3 sequence is CASIGGGWGEQFF. CDR3 DNA: TGTGCCAGCATCGGGGGCGGTTGGGGTGAGCAGTTCTTC.

The chain carries TRBV28 and TRBJ1-2; TRBD1 matches 7 bases. The CDR3 sequence is 17 residues long. The germline CDR1 and CDR2 sequences are MDHEN and SYDVKM. The V segment lost 3 bases and the J segment 5 bases; nucleotides outside the gene matches: 15. Written as DNA, the CDR3 is TGTGCCAGCAGTTTGGCTTCAGTCGGCAGGGGGGAGTATGGCTACACCTTC. It is translated as CASSLASVGRGEYGYTF.

Concerning this clonotype: A single base separates this from a much larger clone, so it may be a read error. This chain connects TRBV7-2 to TRBJ2-1; 15 bases agree with TRBD2. Trimming at V came to 8 bases and at J to 6 bases, leaving 14 bases not matched to a gene. In germline, CDR1 is SGHTA, CDR2 FQGNSA. The CDR3 sequence is 18 residues long. CDR3 bases: TGTGCCAGCCAGGGACTAGCGGGGGGCCGCGCGGGTCTCAATGAGCAGTTCTTC. Encoded protein: CASQGLAGGRAGLNEQFF.

This clonotype was counted ten times or more. This chain links TRBV7-9 with TRBJ1-4; D not certain. The CDR3 totals 13 residues. Germline CDR1 reads SEHNR; CDR2 reads FQNEAQ (reference sequence). With 5 bases removed from V and 5 bases from J, the gap between germline ends came to 9 bases. As DNA, the CDR3 is TGTGCCAGCAGCCCCTTGCCCAATGAAAAACTGTTTTTT. This encodes CASSPLPNEKLFF.

The table lists this clonotype with a count of one. A much larger clonotype is one base distant, so this may be a read error. V is TRBV28 and J is TRBJ2-7, with D maybe TRBD1 (6 bases). Trimming cost V 6 bases and J 2 bases, with 11 bases left between them. This CDR3 spans 13 amino acids. The germline gives CDR1 MDHEN, CDR2 SYDVKM. CDR3 region: CASSRTEPYEQYF. CDR3 DNA sequence: TGTGCCAGCAGCCGGACAGAACCCTACGAGCAGTACTTC.

At least ten counts were recorded for this clonotype. The rearrangement uses TRBV9 and TRBJ2-5; D may correspond to TRBD1 or TRBD2 (5 bases each). The CDR3 has 16 amino acids. Trimming left V 3 bases short and J 4 bases short, with 19 bases between. CDR1 is SGDLS and CDR2 is YYNGEE in the germline V gene. For the CDR3, the DNA is TGTGCCAGCAGCGCCGCCGGGACCACTGAGGGAGAGACCCAGTACTTC. Encoded protein: CASSAAGTTEGETQYF. The full variable domain, rest sourced from reference TRBV9 and TRBJ2-5, is DSGVTQTPKHLITATGQRVTLRCSPRSGDLSVYWYQQSLDQGLQFLIQYYNGEERAKGNILERFSAQQFPDLHSELNLSSLELGDSALYFCASSAAGTTEGETQYFGPGTRLLVL.

This clonotype has ten or more counts. The rearrangement joins TRBV9 to TRBJ2-1, with TRBD2 matching over 13 bases. CDR1 SGDLS and CDR2 YYNGEE come from the germline V gene. This CDR3 contains 16 residues. V lost 4 bases to trimming and J lost 4 bases; unmatched junction nucleotides: 5. CDR3 sequence: CASSFRLAGGYNEQFF. CDR3 DNA: TGTGCCAGCAGCTTCCGACTAGCGGGGGGTTACAATGAGCAGTTCTTC.

With regard to this clonotype: A read error may produce the germline difference seen at one junction end. The genes are TRBV20-1 and TRBJ2-3, with D perhaps given as TRBD1 or TRBD2 (5 bases each). Germline V gene lookup returns CDR1 DFQATT and CDR2 SNEGSKA (reference sequence). The CDR3 spans 13 residues. The CDR3 DNA sequence: TGCAGTGTAAGGGACCCAGGGCCAGATACGGAGTATTTT. Its protein product is CSVRDPGPDTEYF.

The chain's CDR3 is CASSSAGALNQPQHF. CDR3 DNA: TGTGCCAGCAGCTCCGCGGGGGCCCTCAATCAGCCCCAGCATTTT. The chain couples TRBV7-9 to TRBJ1-5, with D tentatively TRBD1 (6 bases). The germline V gene has CDR1 SEHNR and CDR2 FQNEAQ (reference sequence). There are 15 residues in the CDR3. V shed 4 bases and J shed 3 bases, with 13 bases lying between them.

V and J are TRBV10-3 and TRBJ1-1; D is perhaps TRBD1 (6 bases). Per germline, CDR1 ENHRY and CDR2 SYGVKD. This CDR3 comprises 14 residues. V shed 2 bases and J shed 2 bases, with 9 bases lying between them. The CDR3 is CAISERTDNTEAFF. DNA of the CDR3: TGTGCCATCAGTGAGAGGACAGACAACACTGAAGCTTTCTTT.

This clonotype was picked up many times. The chain has TRBV27 and TRBJ2-1; the match to TRBD2 covers 7 bases. The V and J ends lost 5 bases and 5 bases, in that order; junction bases with no gene match: 12. Germline CDR1 reads MNHEY; CDR2 reads SMNVEV (reference sequence). The CDR3 is made up of 16 amino acids. The CDR3 DNA reads TGTGCCAGCAGTGCCCTCGGAGCGGGAACGCACAATGAGCAGTTCTTC. Translation gives CASSALGAGTHNEQFF.

This clonotype was detected ten times or more. The rearrangement links TRBV20-1 to TRBJ2-1; D perhaps matches TRBD1 (5 bases). The germline gives CDR1 DFQATT, CDR2 SNEGSKA (reference sequence). With 3 bases removed from V and 7 bases from J, the gap between germline ends came to 10 bases. The CDR3 is 12 amino acids. The CDR3 protein is CSASLSGNEQFF. CDR3 in DNA: TGCAGTGCTAGTTTATCAGGGAATGAGCAGTTCTTC.

In regard to this clonotype: A much more abundant neighbour one base away suggests this may be a read error. The CDR3: CASSSAELARETQYF. CDR3 DNA sequence: TGTGCCAGCAGCTCAGCGGAACTAGCGAGAGAGACCCAGTACTTC. The chain has TRBV7-6 and TRBJ2-5; 7 nucleotides agree with TRBD2. The V and J ends lost 4 bases and 4 bases, in that order; junction bases with no gene match: 9. Germline values: CDR1 SGHVS, CDR2 FNYEAQ. This CDR3 is built from 15 residues.

Concerning this clonotype itself: A much larger clone is a single base away; this may be a read error. The chain employs TRBV7-7 and TRBJ2-1, with 14 positions matching TRBD2. In germline, CDR1 is SSHAT, CDR2 FNYEAQ (reference sequence). The CDR3 sequence is 18 residues long. CDR3 amino acids: CASSSGTSGGHKANKQFF. In DNA, the CDR3 is TGTGCTAGCAGCTCCGGGACTAGCGGGGGCCATAAGGCTAATAAGCAGTTCTTC.

The chain joins TRBV20-1 to TRBJ2-5, with 10 nucleotides matching TRBD2. CDR1 DFQATT and CDR2 SNEGSKA come from the germline V gene (reference sequence). V dropped 2 bases and J dropped 2; count of bases not matched to a gene: 8. CDR3 length equals 16 residues. CDR3 nucleotide sequence: TGCAGTGCTAGACCCCCTAGCGGGGGTTATCAAGAGACCCAGTACTTC. This codes for CSARPPSGGYQETQYF.

This clonotype was seen many times. The chain employs TRBV10-3 and TRBJ1-5, with D possibly matching TRBD1 (6 bases). The CDR3 extends over 12 amino acids. Germline V CDR1 and CDR2: ENHRY, SYGVKD. The V end was cut by 6 bases, the J end by 5 bases, with 8 bases between. The DNA of the CDR3 is TGTGCCATCAGGGAGGGGGATCAGCCCCAGCATTTT. Its translation: CAIREGDQPQHF.

The table lists this clonotype with many counts. This chain joins TRBV11-2 and TRBJ2-6, with D unclear. The CDR3 runs 20 residues. The germline gives CDR1 SGHAT, CDR2 FQNNGV. Trimming stripped 0 bases from V and 0 bases from J, with 18 bases between. The CDR3 DNA sequence: TGTGCCAGCAGCTTAGATCCTATCGTAAAGGGCCTCTCTGGGGCCAACGTCCTGACTTTC. This sequence encodes CASSLDPIVKGLSGANVLTF. Variable domain in full (rest from reference TRBV11-2 and TRBJ2-6): EAGVAQSPRYKIIEKRQSVAFWCNPISGHATLYWYQQILGQGPKLLIQFQNNGVVDDSQLPKDRFSAERLKGVDSTLKIQPAKLEDSAVYLCASSLDPIVKGLSGANVLTFGAGSRLTVL.

As concerns this clonotype: A read error is possible here, since a much larger clone lies one base away. The chain uses TRBV20-1 and TRBJ1-1, with a possible D match to TRBD1 (5 bases). Germline CDR1 DFQATT, CDR2 SNEGSKA (reference sequence). There are 15 residues in the CDR3. Trimming shortened V by 5 bases and J by 4 bases, and 20 bases separated the two germline ends. Written as DNA, the CDR3 is TGCAGTGCTGGGACCCCCGGAGGGCTCAGCACTGAAGCTTTCTTT. It is translated as CSAGTPGGLSTEAFF.

This chain links TRBV6-1 with TRBJ1-1; D call uncertain. Trimming removed 5 bases at V and 2 bases at J, with 12 bases between. Germline lookup yields CDR1 MNHNS and CDR2 SASEGT. The CDR3 totals 14 residues. Written as DNA, the CDR3 is TGTGCCAGCAGTCCATTCGGGGATAACACTGAAGCTTTCTTT. This encodes CASSPFGDNTEAFF.

This clonotype occurred many times. This chain joins TRBV20-1 and TRBJ2-5, with 10 bases matching TRBD2. J lost 4 bases, V lost 0 bases, and 8 bases had no gene match. Germline V gives CDR1 DFQATT, CDR2 SNEGSKA (reference sequence). This CDR3 has 16 amino acids. CDR3 coding DNA: TGCAGTGCTAGAGATCCAGCAGCGGGGGGGAGAGAGACCCAGTACTTC. Amino acid sequence: CSARDPAAGGRETQYF.

This clonotype was observed at least ten times. This chain connects TRBV2 to TRBJ1-4, with D unclear. Germline assignment: CDR1 SNHLY and CDR2 FYNNEI. The length of the CDR3 is 14 residues. V lost 1 base and J 8 bases, leaving 11 bases between the germline ends. The CDR3 nucleotides read TGTGCCAGCAGTGAAGGTACACGAGGAGAAAAACTGTTTTTT. Residues: CASSEGTRGEKLFF. Variable domain in full (rest from reference TRBV2 and TRBJ1-4): EPEVTQTPSHQVTQMGQEVILRCVPISNHLYFYWYRQILGQKVEFLVSFYNNEISEKSEIFDDQFSVERPDGSNFTLKIRSTKLEDSAMYFCASSEGTRGEKLFFGSGTQLSVL.